This is a list of T cell receptor beta chains from one sample in a study of CD8+ T cells in alopecia areata. Clones were read by immunoSEQ multiplex PCR, and TCRdb kept only the in-frame ones, dropping some. The repertoire consists of about 210,000 clones, with over 40% occurring once and the leading ten covering roughly 2.8%. The sequences come from CD4+ T cells sorted from blood, collected at approximately week 36, from a patient treated with tofacitinib. Receptors were obtained from a human donor with alopecia areata. CDR3s include the opening cysteine and the closing phenylalanine or tryptophan. The order of the fields is V gene, clone size, CDR3 length, CDR3 protein. Expanded clones are given a class, and other clones once, few, many or no size at all.

>TRBV10-3|few|12
CAIRDGGNEQFF
>TRBV7-2|.|16
CASSSQWGAGGRTQYF
>TRBV20-1|.|11
CSARGYETQYF
>TRBV2|.|16
CASSEAVGGRYNEQFF
>TRBV29-1|.|11
CSVDQGEKLFF
>TRBV29-1|.|12
CSTSGSYNEQFF
>TRBV6-4|few|17
CASSPGTGGDGANVLTF
>TRBV27|.|17
CASSPIIGTARDQPQHF
>TRBV6-1|.|12
CASSGVSLEAFF
>TRBV5-1|.|14
CASSHTGGQETQYF
>TRBV11-2|.|13
CASSTNKAGEQFF
>TRBV5-1|.|15
CASSFEWENTDTQYF
>TRBV18|.|13
CASSPLETGLQFF
>TRBV7-8|.|16
CASSLGPRGLAETQYF
>TRBV10-3|.|15
CAISESQGGGETQYF
>TRBV30|.|13
CAWSAIAADEQYF
>TRBV19|few|12
CASSIDAKTQYF
>TRBV9|.|15
CASSVVAGDFETQYF
>TRBV10-3|.|13
CAIRAAGEETQYF
>TRBV4-2|few|16
CASSRTGGSSYNEQFF
>TRBV19|few|12
CASSIGLNEQFF
>TRBV6-1|many|11
CASTSAGPQHF
>TRBV5-1|.|15
CASSLSPRIGYGYTF
>TRBV2|.|12
CASLGQGDGYTF
>TRBV9|.|14
CASSPAGQVYEQYF
>TRBV10-3|.|18
CAISELGTGYSGANVLTF
>TRBV9|.|15
CASSVGQVGSYEQYF
>TRBV7-2|.|14
CASSPWTGTGELFF
>TRBV4-1|.|18
CASSHYGTGGMIDNIQYF
>TRBV7-3|few|12
CASSLIGGTQYF
>TRBV4-1|.|15
CASSQGEGYVREAFF
>TRBV6-5|.|14
CASSYSGQAHEQYF
>TRBV25-1|.|16
CASSISTGGSFNEQFF
>TRBV7-6|.|14
CASSFLSRGIEQFF
>TRBV27|few|11
CASSSPKPPPF
>TRBV4-1|.|16
CASSQDLWGGTDTQYF
>TRBV4-2|.|15
CASSQGPTSGYEQYF
>TRBV2|.|13
CASSEDHRETQYF
>TRBV7-2|.|14
CASSSSRGLDGYTF
>TRBV5-1|.|14
CASTRTSGSYEQYF
>TRBV2|few|14
CASGPPGAHNEQFF
>TRBV29-1|.|12
CSVEQGPDTQYF
>TRBV29-1|few|13
CSVLNSGANVLTF
>TRBV29-1|.|13
CSVAGTGVAEQYF
>TRBV25-1|few|12
CASFRGTGELFF
>TRBV29-1|.|14
CSVDGTVGTDTQYF
>TRBV11-1|few|14
CASSPQRVGNIQYF
>TRBV29-1|few|14
CSVARATGNTEAFF
>TRBV7-9|few|16
CASSLLGTQREKEQFF
>TRBV29-1|.|14
CSVPTSAGYNEQFF
>TRBV5-1|once|15
CASSRTSDSYNEQFF
>TRBV18|.|13
CASSPARGYEQYF
>TRBV9|few|13
CASSVAIGTEAFF